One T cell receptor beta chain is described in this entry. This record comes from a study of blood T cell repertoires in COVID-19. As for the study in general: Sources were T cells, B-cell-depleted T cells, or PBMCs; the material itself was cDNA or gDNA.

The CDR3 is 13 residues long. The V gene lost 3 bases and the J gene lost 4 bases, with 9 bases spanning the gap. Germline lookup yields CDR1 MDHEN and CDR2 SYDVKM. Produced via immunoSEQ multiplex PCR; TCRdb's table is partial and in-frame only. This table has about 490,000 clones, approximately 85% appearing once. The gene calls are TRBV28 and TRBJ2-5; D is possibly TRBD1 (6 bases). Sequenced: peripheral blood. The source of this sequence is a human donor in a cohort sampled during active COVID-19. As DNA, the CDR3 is TGTGCCAGCAGTTTCCACAGGGCAGAGACCCAGTACTTC. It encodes CASSFHRAETQYF.